The present T cell receptor (beta chain) was sequenced within a study of CD8 T cells in ankylosing spondylitis. General study points: Ankylosing spondylitis blood appeared to carry a characteristic TCR beta motif of roughly 8 highly homologous variants.

Germline values: CDR1 SGHRS, CDR2 YFSETQ. This CDR3 spans 16 amino acids. V was shortened by 0 bases and J by 4 bases, with 15 bases between the two germline ends. MiXCR was run by TCRdb on the 5' RACE reads, yielding one entry per CDR3 protein. The sample holds roughly 700,000 distinct CDR3 sequences; 19% are singletons and the top ten take about 19%. This clonotype has a handful of counts. What it binds is not known. The rearrangement uses TRBV5-1 and TRBJ2-3, with TRBD2 as a possible D gene (7 bases). Sequenced: blood, either unsorted or a sorted T cell fraction (not recorded which). This TCR derives from a male donor with ankylosing spondylitis. The CDR3 protein is CASSLARQGRADTQYF. In DNA form, the CDR3 reads TGCGCCAGCAGCTTGGCCCGGCAGGGGAGGGCAGATACGCAGTATTTT.